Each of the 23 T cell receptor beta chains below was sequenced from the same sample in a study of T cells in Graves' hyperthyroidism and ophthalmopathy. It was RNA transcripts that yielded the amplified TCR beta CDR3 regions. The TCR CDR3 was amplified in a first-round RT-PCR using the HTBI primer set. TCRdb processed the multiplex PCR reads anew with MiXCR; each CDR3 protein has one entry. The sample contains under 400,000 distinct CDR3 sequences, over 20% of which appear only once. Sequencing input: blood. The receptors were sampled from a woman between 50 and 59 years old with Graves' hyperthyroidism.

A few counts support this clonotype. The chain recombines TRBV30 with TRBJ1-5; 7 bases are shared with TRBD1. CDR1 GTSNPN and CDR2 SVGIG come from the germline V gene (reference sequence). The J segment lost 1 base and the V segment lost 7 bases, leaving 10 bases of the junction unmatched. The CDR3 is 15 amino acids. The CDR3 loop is CAFGTVRGSNQPQHF. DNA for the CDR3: TGTGCCTTTGGGACAGTCAGGGGGAGCAATCAGCCCCAGCATTTT. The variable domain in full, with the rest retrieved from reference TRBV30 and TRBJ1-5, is SQTIHQWPATLVQPVGSPLSLECTVEGTSNPNLYWYRQAAGRGLQLLFYSVGIGQISSEVPQNLSASRPQDRQFILSSKKLLLSDSGFYLCAFGTVRGSNQPQHFGDGTRLSIL.

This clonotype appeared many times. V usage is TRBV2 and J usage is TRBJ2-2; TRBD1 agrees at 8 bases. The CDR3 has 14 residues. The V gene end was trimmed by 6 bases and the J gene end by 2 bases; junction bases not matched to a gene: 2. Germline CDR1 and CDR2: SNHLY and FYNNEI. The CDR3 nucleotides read TGTGCCAGCAGGACAGGGGAAAACACCGGGGAGCTGTTTTTT. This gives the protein CASRTGENTGELFF.

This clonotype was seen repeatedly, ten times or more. The DNA of the CDR3 is TGTGCCAGCAGCTCAGCCCGGCTACAGGGGGCCGGGGAGCTGTTTTTT. Translated: CASSSARLQGAGELFF. V and J are TRBV7-8 and TRBJ2-2, with TRBD1 identical over 8 bases. V lost 4 bases, J lost 6 bases, and 10 bases stayed unmatched. The CDR3 spans 16 residues. Germline loops: CDR1 SGHVS, CDR2 FQNEAQ.

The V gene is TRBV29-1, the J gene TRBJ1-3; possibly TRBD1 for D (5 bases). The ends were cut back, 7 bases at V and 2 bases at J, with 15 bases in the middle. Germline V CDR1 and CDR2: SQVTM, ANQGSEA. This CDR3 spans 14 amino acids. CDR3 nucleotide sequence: TGCAGCGCCCGGGGGGTCGGGGCTGGAAACACCATATATTTT. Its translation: CSARGVGAGNTIYF.

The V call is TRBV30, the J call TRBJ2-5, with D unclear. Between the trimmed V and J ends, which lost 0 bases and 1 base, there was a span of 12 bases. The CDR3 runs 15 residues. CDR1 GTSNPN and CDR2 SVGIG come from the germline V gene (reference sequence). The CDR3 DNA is TGTGCCTGGAGTGTACCCCACGGCCCCCAAGAGACCCAGTACTTC. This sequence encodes CAWSVPHGPQETQYF.

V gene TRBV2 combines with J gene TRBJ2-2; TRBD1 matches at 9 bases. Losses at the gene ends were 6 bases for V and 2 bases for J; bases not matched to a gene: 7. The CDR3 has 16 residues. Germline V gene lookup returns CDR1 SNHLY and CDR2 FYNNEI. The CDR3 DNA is TGTGCCAGCAGCCGAGACAGGGGGGGAAACACCGGGGAGCTGTTTTTT. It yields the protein CASSRDRGGNTGELFF.

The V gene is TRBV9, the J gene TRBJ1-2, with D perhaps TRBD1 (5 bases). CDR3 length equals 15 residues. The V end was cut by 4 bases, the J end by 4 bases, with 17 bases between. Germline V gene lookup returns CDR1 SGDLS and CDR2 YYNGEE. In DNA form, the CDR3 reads TGTGCCAGCAGCCCCCACAGGCAGACCGTCTATGGCTACACCTTC. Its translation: CASSPHRQTVYGYTF.

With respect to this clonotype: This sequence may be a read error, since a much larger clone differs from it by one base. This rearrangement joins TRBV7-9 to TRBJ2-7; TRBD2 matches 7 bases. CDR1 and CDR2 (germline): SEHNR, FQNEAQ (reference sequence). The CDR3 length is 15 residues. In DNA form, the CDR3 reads TGTGCCAGCAGCTTACGGGAGGCTAGCTCCTACGGGCAGTACTTC. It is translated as CASSLREASSYGQYF.

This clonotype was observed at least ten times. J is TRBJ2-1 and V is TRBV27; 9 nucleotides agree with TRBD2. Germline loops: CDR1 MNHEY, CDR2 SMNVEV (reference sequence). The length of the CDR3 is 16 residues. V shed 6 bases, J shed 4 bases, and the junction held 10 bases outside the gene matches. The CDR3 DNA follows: TGTGCCAGCAGGTTTGAGGCGGGAGGGGGATACAATGAGCAGTTCTTC. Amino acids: CASRFEAGGGYNEQFF.

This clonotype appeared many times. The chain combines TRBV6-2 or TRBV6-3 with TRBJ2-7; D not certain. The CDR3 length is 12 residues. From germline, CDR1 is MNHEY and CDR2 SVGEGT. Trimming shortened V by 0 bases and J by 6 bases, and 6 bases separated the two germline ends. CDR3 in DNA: TGTGCCAGCAGTTACTCGCGCGTCGAGCAGTACTTC. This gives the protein CASSYSRVEQYF.

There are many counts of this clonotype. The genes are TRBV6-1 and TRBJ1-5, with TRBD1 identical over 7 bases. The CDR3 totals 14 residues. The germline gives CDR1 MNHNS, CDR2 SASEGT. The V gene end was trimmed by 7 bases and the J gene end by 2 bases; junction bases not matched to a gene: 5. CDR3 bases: TGTGCCAGCAAGATAGACAGGGGCAATCAGCCCCAGCATTTT. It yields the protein CASKIDRGNQPQHF.

This CDR3 is CANKNTEAFF. CDR3 sequence (DNA): TGTGCCAACAAGAACACTGAAGCTTTCTTT. The gene calls are TRBV2 and TRBJ1-1; D is uncertain. Germline CDR1 and CDR2: SNHLY and FYNNEI. The CDR3 totals 10 residues. Between the trimmed V and J ends, which lost 10 bases and 1 base, there was a span of 4 bases.

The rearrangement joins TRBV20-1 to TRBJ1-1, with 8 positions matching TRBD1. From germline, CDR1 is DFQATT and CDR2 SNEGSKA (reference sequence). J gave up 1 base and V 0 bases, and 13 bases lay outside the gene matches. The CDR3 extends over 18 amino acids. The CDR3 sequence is CSARDRRRTGTGNTEAFF. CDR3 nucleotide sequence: TGCAGTGCTAGAGATCGGCGGAGGACAGGGACGGGGAACACTGAAGCTTTCTTT.

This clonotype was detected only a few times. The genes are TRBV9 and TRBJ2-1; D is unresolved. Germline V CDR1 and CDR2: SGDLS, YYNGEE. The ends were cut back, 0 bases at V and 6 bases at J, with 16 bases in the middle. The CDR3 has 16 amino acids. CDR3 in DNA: TGTGCCAGCAGCGTAGGAAAAGGTCTCCCGCCCAATGAGCAGTTCTTC. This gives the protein CASSVGKGLPPNEQFF.

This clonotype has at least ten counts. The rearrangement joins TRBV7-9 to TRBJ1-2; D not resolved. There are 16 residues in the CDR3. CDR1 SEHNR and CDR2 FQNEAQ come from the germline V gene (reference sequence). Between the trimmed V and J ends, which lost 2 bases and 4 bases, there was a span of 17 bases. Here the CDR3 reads CASSLIENAFSYGYTF. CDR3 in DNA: TGTGCCAGCAGCTTAATCGAAAATGCATTCAGCTATGGCTACACCTTC.

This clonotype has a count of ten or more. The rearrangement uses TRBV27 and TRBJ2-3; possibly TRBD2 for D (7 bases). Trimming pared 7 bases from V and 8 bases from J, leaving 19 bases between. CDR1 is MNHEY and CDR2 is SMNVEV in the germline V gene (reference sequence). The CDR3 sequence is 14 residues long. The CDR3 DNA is TGTGCCAGCACCCCCTCAGGGGAGGGGGTTACGCAGTATTTT. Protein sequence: CASTPSGEGVTQYF.

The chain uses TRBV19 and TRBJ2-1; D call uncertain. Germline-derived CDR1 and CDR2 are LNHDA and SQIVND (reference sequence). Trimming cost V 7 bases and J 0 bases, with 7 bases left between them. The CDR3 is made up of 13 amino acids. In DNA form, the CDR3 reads TGTGCCAGTACAGGAAGCTCCTACAATGAGCAGTTCTTC. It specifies CASTGSSYNEQFF. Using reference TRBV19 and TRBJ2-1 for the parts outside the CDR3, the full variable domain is DGGITQSPKYLFRKEGQNVTLSCEQNLNHDAMYWYRQDPGQGLRLIYYSQIVNDFQKGDIAEGYSVSREKKESFPLTVTSAQKNPTAFYLCASTGSSYNEQFFGPGTRLTVL.

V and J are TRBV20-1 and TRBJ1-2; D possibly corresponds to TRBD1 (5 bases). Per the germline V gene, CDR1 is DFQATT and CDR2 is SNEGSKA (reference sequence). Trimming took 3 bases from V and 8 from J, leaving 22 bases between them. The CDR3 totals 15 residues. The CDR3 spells CSASDGNLKGDGYTF. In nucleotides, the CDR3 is TGCAGTGCTAGCGACGGCAACCTAAAAGGGGACGGCTACACCTTC.

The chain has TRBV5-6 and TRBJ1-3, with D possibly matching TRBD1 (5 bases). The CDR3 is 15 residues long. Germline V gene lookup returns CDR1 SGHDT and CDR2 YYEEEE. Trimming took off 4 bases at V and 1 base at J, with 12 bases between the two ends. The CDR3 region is CASSHDRRSGNTIYF. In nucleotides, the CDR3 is TGTGCCAGCAGCCACGACAGAAGATCTGGAAACACCATATATTTT.

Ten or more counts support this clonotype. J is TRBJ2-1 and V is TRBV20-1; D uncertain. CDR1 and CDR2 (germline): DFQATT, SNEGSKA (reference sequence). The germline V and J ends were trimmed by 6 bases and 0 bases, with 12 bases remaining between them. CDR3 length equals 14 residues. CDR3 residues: CSASPSSSYNEQFF. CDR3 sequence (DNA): TGCAGTGCATCGCCTTCGAGCTCCTACAATGAGCAGTTCTTC.

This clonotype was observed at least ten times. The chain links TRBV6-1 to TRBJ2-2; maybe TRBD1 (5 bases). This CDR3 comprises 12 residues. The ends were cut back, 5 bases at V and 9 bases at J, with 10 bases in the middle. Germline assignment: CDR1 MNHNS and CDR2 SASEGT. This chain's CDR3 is CASSPDRRELFF. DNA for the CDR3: TGTGCCAGCAGTCCAGACAGAAGGGAGCTGTTTTTT.

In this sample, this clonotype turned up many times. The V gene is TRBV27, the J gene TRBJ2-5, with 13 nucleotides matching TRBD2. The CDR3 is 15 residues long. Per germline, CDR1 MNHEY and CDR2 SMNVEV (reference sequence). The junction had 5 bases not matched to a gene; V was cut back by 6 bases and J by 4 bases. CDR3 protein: CASRPGLAGVETQYF. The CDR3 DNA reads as TGTGCCAGCAGACCTGGACTAGCGGGAGTAGAGACCCAGTACTTC.

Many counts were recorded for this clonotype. The CDR3 here is CASSERGLSNQPQHF. DNA of the CDR3: TGTGCCAGCAGTGAAAGGGGGTTAAGCAATCAGCCCCAGCATTTT. The V gene is TRBV2, the J gene TRBJ1-5, with D possibly matching TRBD1 (6 bases). V was clipped by 2 bases and J by 1 base, with 9 bases between them. The CDR3 runs 15 residues. Germline CDR1 reads SNHLY; CDR2 reads FYNNEI.